This note documents a single T cell receptor beta chain sequence. What it binds is unknown. The CDR3 is made up of 14 amino acids. V was trimmed by 2 bases and J by 8 bases, leaving 15 bases between them. The germline gives CDR1 SGHTA, CDR2 FQGNSA. Researchers ran the PCR with 60 Vbeta and 13 Jbeta primers. TCRdb's table, derived via immunoSEQ multiplex PCR, lists solely in-frame clones and lacks some. The sample holds 100,000 to 150,000 clones; about 74% are singletons and the top ten take roughly 6.3%. This specimen belongs to a study of cytomegalovirus exposure and HLA in healthy donors. Notes on the study in general: Follow-up analysis later connected one missense variant in DCLRE1C with trimming of TCR beta V- and J-genes. Most TCR sequences showed up rarely, but some public TCRs showed up in many donors. A prior analysis recorded that most TCR beta V segments were productive about 90% or about 30% of the time.

Regarding donors, all were healthy bone marrow donors. V and J are TRBV7-2 and TRBJ1-2; D gene uncertain. The sequencing input was PBMCs. This TCR derives from a woman in her forties or fifties in good health and CMV-seropositive. The CDR3 DNA sequence: TGTGCCAGCAGCTTAACGCTGGCCTTGGAGGGCTACACCTTC. Translation gives CASSLTLALEGYTF.